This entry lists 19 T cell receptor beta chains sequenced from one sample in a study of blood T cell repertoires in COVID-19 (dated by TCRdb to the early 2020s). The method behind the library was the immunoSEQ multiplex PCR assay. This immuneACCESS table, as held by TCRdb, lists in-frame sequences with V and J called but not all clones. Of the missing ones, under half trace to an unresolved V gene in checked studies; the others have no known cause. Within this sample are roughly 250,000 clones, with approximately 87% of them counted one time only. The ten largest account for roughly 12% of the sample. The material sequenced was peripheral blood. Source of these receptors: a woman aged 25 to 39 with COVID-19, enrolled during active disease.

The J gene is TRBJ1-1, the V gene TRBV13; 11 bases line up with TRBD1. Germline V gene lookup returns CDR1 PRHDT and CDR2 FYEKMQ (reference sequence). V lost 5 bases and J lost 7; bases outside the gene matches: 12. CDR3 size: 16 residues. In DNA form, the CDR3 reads TGTGCCAGCAGCCTACCACCGGACAGGGGGCTGGTTGAAGCTTTCTTT. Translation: CASSLPPDRGLVEAFF.

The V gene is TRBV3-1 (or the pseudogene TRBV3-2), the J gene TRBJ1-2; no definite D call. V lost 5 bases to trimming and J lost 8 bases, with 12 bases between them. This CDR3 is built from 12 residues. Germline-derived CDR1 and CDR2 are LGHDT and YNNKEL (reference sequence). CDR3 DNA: TGTGCCAGCAGCGGGAGGGTTAGCGGCTACACCTTC. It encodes CASSGRVSGYTF.

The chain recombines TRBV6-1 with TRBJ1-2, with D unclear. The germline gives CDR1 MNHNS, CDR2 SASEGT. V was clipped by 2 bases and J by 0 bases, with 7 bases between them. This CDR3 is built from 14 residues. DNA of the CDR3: TGTGCCAGCAGTGAATGGGCCTCTAACTATGGCTACACCTTC. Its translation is CASSEWASNYGYTF.

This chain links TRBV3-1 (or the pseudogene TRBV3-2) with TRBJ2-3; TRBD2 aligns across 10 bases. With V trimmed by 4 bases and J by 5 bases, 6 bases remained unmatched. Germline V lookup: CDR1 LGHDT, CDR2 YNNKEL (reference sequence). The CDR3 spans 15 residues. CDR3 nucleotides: TGTGCCAGCAGCCCACAGCGGGGGGGCCGAGATACGCAGTATTTT. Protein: CASSPQRGGRDTQYF.

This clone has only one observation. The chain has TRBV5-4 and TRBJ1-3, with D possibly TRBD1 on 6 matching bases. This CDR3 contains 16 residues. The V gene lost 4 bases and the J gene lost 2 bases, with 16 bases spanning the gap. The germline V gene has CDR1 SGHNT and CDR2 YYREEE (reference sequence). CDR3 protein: CASSQDSNFPGNTIYF. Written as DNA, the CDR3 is TGTGCCAGCAGCCAGGACAGTAATTTCCCTGGAAACACCATATATTTT.

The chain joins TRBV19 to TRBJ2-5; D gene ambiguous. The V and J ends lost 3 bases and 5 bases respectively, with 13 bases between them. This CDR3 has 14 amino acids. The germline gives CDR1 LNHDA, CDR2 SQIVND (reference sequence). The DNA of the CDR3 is TGTGCCAGTAGTATCCTGCTACAGCCGGAGACCCAGTACTTC. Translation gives CASSILLQPETQYF.

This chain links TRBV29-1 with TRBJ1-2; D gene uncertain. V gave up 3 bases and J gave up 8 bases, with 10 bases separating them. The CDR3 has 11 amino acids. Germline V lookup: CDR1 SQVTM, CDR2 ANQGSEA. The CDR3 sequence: CSVDGVLGYTF. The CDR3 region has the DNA TGCAGCGTTGACGGGGTTTTAGGCTACACCTTC.

CDR3 protein: CASMAGDNYNEQFF. CDR3 in DNA: TGTGCCAGCATGGCGGGAGATAATTACAATGAGCAGTTCTTC. The chain uses TRBV2 and TRBJ2-1, with 7 bases fitting TRBD2. Trimming removed 7 bases from V and 4 bases from J; junction bases left unmatched: 7. CDR3 length: 14 residues. Per the germline V gene, CDR1 is SNHLY and CDR2 is FYNNEI.

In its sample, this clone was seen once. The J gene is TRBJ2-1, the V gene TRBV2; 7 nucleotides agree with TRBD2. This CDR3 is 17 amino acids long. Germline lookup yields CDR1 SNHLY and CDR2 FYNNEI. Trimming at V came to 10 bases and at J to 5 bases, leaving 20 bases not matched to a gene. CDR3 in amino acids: CATLVGGKQTEHNEQFF. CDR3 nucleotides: TGTGCCACCCTAGTCGGGGGGAAACAAACGGAGCACAATGAGCAGTTCTTC. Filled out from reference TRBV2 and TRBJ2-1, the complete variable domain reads EPEVTQTPSHQVTQMGQEVILRCVPISNHLYFYWYRQILGQKVEFLVSFYNNEISEKSEIFDDQFSVERPDGSNFTLKIRSTKLEDSAMYFCATLVGGKQTEHNEQFFGPGTRLTVL.

The CDR3: CATSRDGGQTGEAFF. The CDR3 DNA sequence: TGTGCCACCAGCAGAGACGGGGGACAGACGGGAGAAGCTTTCTTT. V usage is TRBV15 and J usage is TRBJ1-1, with TRBD1 matching 7 bases. Germline V gene data show CDR1 as LNHNV and CDR2 as YYDKDF (reference sequence). After removal of 0 bases from V and 8 bases from J, the junction contained 9 bases not matched to a gene. The CDR3 spans 15 residues. Full variable domain (missing parts from reference TRBV15 and TRBJ1-1): DAMVIQNPRYQVTQFGKPVTLSCSQTLNHNVMYWYQQKSSQAPKLLFHYYDKDFNNEADTPDNFQSRRPNTSFCFLDIRSPGLGDTAMYLCATSRDGGQTGEAFFGQGTRLTVV.

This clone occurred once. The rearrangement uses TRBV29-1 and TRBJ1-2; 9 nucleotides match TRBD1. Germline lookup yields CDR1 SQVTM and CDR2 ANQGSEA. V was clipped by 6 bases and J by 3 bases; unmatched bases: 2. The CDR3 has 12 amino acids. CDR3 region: CSVRDRDYGYTF. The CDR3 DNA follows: TGCAGCGTCCGGGACAGGGACTATGGCTACACCTTC. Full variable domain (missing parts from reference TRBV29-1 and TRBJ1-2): SAVISQKPSRDICQRGTSLTIQCQVDSQVTMMFWYRQQPGQSLTLIATANQGSEATYESGFVIDKFPISRPNLTFSTLTVSNMSPEDSSIYLCSVRDRDYGYTFGSGTRLTVV.

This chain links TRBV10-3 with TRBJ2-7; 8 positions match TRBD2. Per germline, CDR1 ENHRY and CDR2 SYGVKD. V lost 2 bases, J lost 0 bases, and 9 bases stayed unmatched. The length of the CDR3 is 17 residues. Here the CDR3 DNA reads TGTGCCATCAGTGAGAGGGTAGGGCGGGGGGACTCCTACGAGCAGTACTTC. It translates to CAISERVGRGDSYEQYF.

CDR3 sequence (DNA): TGTGCCAGCAGTCGGGAGTCCAACTATGGCTACACCTTC. This translates into CASSRESNYGYTF. This sequence joins TRBV6-6 and TRBJ1-2, with D unclear. V shed 5 bases and J shed 2 bases, with 9 bases lying between them. The CDR3 has 13 amino acids. Germline values: CDR1 MNHNY, CDR2 SVGAGI (reference sequence).

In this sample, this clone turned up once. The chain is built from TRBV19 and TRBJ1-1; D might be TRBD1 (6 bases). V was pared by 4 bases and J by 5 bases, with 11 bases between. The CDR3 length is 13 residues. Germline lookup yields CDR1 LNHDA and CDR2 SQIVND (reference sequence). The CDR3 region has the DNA TGTGCCAGTAGTACAAATACAGGGACTGAAGCTTTCTTT. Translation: CASSTNTGTEAFF. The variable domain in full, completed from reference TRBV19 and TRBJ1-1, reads DGGITQSPKYLFRKEGQNVTLSCEQNLNHDAMYWYRQDPGQGLRLIYYSQIVNDFQKGDIAEGYSVSREKKESFPLTVTSAQKNPTAFYLCASSTNTGTEAFFGQGTRLTVV.

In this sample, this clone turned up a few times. This CDR3 is CASRQQTGGGNQPQHF. In DNA, the CDR3 is TGTGCCAGCAGACAACAGACAGGGGGTGGCAATCAGCCCCAGCATTTT. The chain combines TRBV7-2 with TRBJ1-5; 9 bases are shared with TRBD1. The CDR3 has 16 residues. The V gene end was trimmed by 6 bases and the J gene end by 2 bases; junction bases not matched to a gene: 8. Germline lookup yields CDR1 SGHTA and CDR2 FQGNSA.

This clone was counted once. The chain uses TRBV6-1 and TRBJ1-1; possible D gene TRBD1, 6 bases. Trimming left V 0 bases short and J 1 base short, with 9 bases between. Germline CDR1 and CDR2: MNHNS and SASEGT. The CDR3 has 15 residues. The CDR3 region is CASSEAGHPNTEAFF. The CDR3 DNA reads TGTGCCAGCAGTGAAGCGGGACACCCGAACACTGAAGCTTTCTTT.

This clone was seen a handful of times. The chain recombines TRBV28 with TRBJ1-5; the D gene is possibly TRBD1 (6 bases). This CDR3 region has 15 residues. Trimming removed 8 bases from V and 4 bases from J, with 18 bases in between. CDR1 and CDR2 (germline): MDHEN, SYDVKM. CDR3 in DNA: TGTGCCAGCCGGACAGCGAGCACCTCAAATCAGCCCCAGCATTTT. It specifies CASRTASTSNQPQHF.

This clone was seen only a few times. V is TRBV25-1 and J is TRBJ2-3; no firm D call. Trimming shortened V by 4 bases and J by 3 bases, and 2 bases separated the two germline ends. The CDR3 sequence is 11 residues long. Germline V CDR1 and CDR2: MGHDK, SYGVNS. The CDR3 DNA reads TGTGCCAGCAGTGCTACAGATACGCAGTATTTT. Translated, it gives CASSATDTQYF. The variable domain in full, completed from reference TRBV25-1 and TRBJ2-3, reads EADIYQTPRYLVIGTGKKITLECSQTMGHDKMYWYQQDPGMELHLIHYSYGVNSTEKGDLSSESTVSRIRTEHFPLTLESARPSHTSQYLCASSATDTQYFGPGTRLTVL.

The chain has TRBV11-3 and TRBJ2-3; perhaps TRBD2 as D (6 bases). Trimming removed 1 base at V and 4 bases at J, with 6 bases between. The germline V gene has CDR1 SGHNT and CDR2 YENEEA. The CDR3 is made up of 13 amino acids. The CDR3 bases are TGTGCCAGCAGCTTAGGGGGGGCAGATACGCAGTATTTT. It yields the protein CASSLGGADTQYF.